This T cell receptor beta chain is drawn from a study of CD8+CD57+ T cells in acquired aplastic anemia. Sequencing was done on patients that had shown CD8+CD57+ cell expansion by flow cytometry. None of the patients had been given any therapy when their blood was sampled. Concerning this clonotype: Its target is not known.

Using genomic DNA as the template, TCR beta VDJ and CDR3 profiling was carried out. MiXCR was run by TCRdb on the reads, yielding one entry per CDR3 protein. The repertoire holds under 200,000 distinct CDR3 sequences, with less than 50% as singletons. V lost 11 bases to trimming and J lost 2 bases; unmatched junction nucleotides: 7. Looked up from germline, CDR1 is SEHNR and CDR2 is FQNEAQ (reference sequence). The CDR3 is 13 amino acids. Study results and caveats: Patients and controls shared twenty-nine CD8+ CDR3 sequences, highly expressed in patients.

Sequenced input: sorted CD4+, CD8+, or CD8+CD57+ T cells (not recorded which) from PBMCs. The chain has TRBV7-9 and TRBJ2-7; TRBD1 aligns across 9 bases. This TCR was sampled from a human donor with aplastic anemia. CDR3 amino acids: CAGSGQGPYEQYF. The CDR3 coding sequence is TGTGCCGGATCGGGACAGGGACCCTACGAGCAGTACTTC.